These T cell receptor beta chains were read from a single sample in a study of T cells after posttransplantation cyclophosphamide. The repertoire was sequenced with immunoSEQ multiplex PCR; TCRdb's copy has only in-frame clones and lacks some. The sample shows more than 5,500 clones, around 84% of them seen only once. The material sequenced was PBMCs, taken after allogeneic stem cell transplant with posttransplant cyclophosphamide. These receptor sequences come from a female patient in her fifties or sixties who received an allogeneic stem cell transplant from a related donor, was CMV-positive, and had no GVHD. These T cells may partly come from the graft donor. CDR3s include the opening cysteine and the closing phenylalanine or tryptophan. Fields, in order: V gene, D gene, J gene, clone size, CDR3 DNA, CDR3 protein. The D gene is left open where the match is weak. Clone sizes are given selectively: once, few, many, or a class where the clone is expanded.

TRBV7-3	TRBD2	TRBJ2-5	.	TGTGCCAGCAGCCTGAGCGGGAACCAAGAGACCCAGTACTTC	CASSLSGNQETQYF
TRBV19	TRBD1	TRBJ2-5	few	TGTGCCAGTAGTTTACAGGGGGCGAGCCAGTACTTC	CASSLQGASQYF
TRBV4-2	.	TRBJ2-2	.	TGTGCCAGCAGCCCCGGTCCGAGAGCGGGACAGAACACCGGGGAGCTGTTTTTT	CASSPGPRAGQNTGELFF
TRBV7-2	.	TRBJ1-2	.	TGTGCCAGCAGCTTATTGGCAGGGGAGAACTATGGCTACACCTTC	CASSLLAGENYGYTF
TRBV7-6	.	TRBJ1-1	.	TGTGCCAGCAGCTCCGGAACAGGGCGGACTGAAGCTTTCTTT	CASSSGTGRTEAFF
TRBV6-5	TRBD1	TRBJ1-1	.	TGTGCCAGCAGTGCACCGGGACAGGACGCTTTCTTT	CASSAPGQDAFF
TRBV5-6	.	TRBJ1-1	once	TGTGCCAGCAGCCCCCGAGGCGGGTGGGAAGCTTTCTTT	CASSPRGGWEAFF
TRBV6-7	.	TRBJ1-2	.	TGTGCCAGCAGTTACTCAGGTGAACAGACCTATGGCTACACCTTC	CASSYSGEQTYGYTF
TRBV9	TRBD1	TRBJ2-3	.	TGTGCCAGCAGCGAACAGGGGGCCGCAGATACGCAGTATTTT	CASSEQGAADTQYF
TRBV11-3	TRBD1	TRBJ2-2	.	TGTGCCAGCAGCTACGCTAACAGGGGGAACACCGGGGAGCTGTTTTTT	CASSYANRGNTGELFF
TRBV14	.	TRBJ1-6	medium-sized	TGTGCCAGCAGCCCGGGACTTATTAATTCACCCCTCCACTTT	CASSPGLINSPLHF
TRBV27	TRBD2	TRBJ2-2	once	TGTGCCAGCAGTTTACAGAGGCGGGAGGTCCCCGGGGAGCTGTTTTTT	CASSLQRREVPGELFF
TRBV11-2	.	TRBJ2-7	few	TGTGCCAGCAGCTTAGGGAGTTACGAGCAGTACTTC	CASSLGSYEQYF
TRBV10-3	TRBD1	TRBJ1-2	.	TGTGCCACCAGTGACTTGGGACAGGGATTCTATTATGGCTACACCTTC	CATSDLGQGFYYGYTF
TRBV29-1	.	TRBJ1-1	few	TGCAGCGTTGCTCAGATAGAAGCTTTCTTT	CSVAQIEAFF
TRBV5-1	.	TRBJ1-1	.	TGCGCCAGCAGCTTGGATCAGATGAACACTGAAGCTTTCTTT	CASSLDQMNTEAFF
TRBV7-2	TRBD1	TRBJ1-6	.	TGTGCCAGCAGCTTACGGGACAGCTCCTATAATTCCCCCCTCCACTTT	CASSLRDSSYNSPLHF
TRBV6-5	.	TRBJ2-6	.	TGTGCCAGCAGAACTCAGGGGTCCGGGGCCAACGTCCTGACTTTC	CASRTQGSGANVLTF
TRBV29-1	TRBD1	TRBJ1-2	.	TGCAGCGTCGCAGGGGGGTATGGCTACACCTTC	CSVAGGYGYTF
TRBV27	.	TRBJ2-7	.	TGTGCCAGCAGTAGGCGGGGAAGTTACGAGCAGTACTTC	CASSRRGSYEQYF
TRBV10-2	.	TRBJ1-5	.	TGCGCCAGCAGTGAGACAGGGCCCCAGCCCCAGCATTTT	CASSETGPQPQHF
TRBV7-9	TRBD1	TRBJ1-5	few	TGTGCCAGCAGGCCTCAGGGGGATCAGCCCCAGCATTTT	CASRPQGDQPQHF
TRBV19	.	TRBJ1-5	.	TGTGCCAGTACCTTGAGGGTGGATAACAATCAGCCCCAGCATTTT	CASTLRVDNNQPQHF
TRBV11-2	.	TRBJ1-2	.	TGTGCCAGCAGCTTCCAGGGTGCGAGAAATGGCTACACCTTC	CASSFQGARNGYTF
TRBV7-9	TRBD1	TRBJ2-1	few	TGTGCCAGCAGCCCAAGACTCTCCCGGACAGGGTACAACAATGAGCAGTTCTTC	CASSPRLSRTGYNNEQFF
TRBV19	.	TRBJ2-1	.	TGTGCCAGTAGTATGAATCGGGGTATTGACAATGAGCAGTTCTTC	CASSMNRGIDNEQFF
TRBV5-1	TRBD1	TRBJ1-1	.	TGCGCCAGCAGCTTGCCGGGACAGGGGGCGTCGGACACTGAAGCTTTCTTT	CASSLPGQGASDTEAFF
TRBV4-1	.	TRBJ2-7	.	TGCGCCAGCAGCCACCCCCGCGGGCAGAGCTCCTACGAGCAGTACTTC	CASSHPRGQSSYEQYF
TRBV29-1	TRBD1	TRBJ2-7	.	TGCAGCGTTGAAGAAGACAGGGCCTACGAGCAGTACTTC	CSVEEDRAYEQYF
TRBV28	TRBD1	TRBJ2-1	few	TGTGCCAGCACCCCGGGACAGGGGATTTCCAATGAGCAGTTCTTC	CASTPGQGISNEQFF
TRBV18	.	TRBJ2-7	.	TGTGCCAGCTCTCCTCTGGGAACAGGGATTGAGCAGTACTTC	CASSPLGTGIEQYF
TRBV7-9	TRBD2	TRBJ2-1	.	TGTGCCAGCAGCCCCGGAACTAGCGGGATTAATGAGCAGTTCTTC	CASSPGTSGINEQFF
TRBV27	TRBD1	TRBJ1-1	.	TGTGCCAGCAGTGACAGGGGTGGAGGCACTGAAGCTTTCTTT	CASSDRGGGTEAFF
TRBV28	TRBD2	TRBJ2-3	.	TGTGCCAGCAGAGGAGCTAGCGGGAGTTACACAGATACGCAGTATTTT	CASRGASGSYTDTQYF
TRBV19	TRBD1	TRBJ2-2	.	TGTGCCAGTAGTATTCAGGGGGCTCCCGGGGAGCTGTTTTTT	CASSIQGAPGELFF
TRBV6-6	.	TRBJ1-3	few	TGTGCCAGCAGTTACTCGCAGGGCCCTGGAAACACCATATATTTT	CASSYSQGPGNTIYF
TRBV6-5	.	TRBJ2-1	.	TGTGCCAGCAGTTCGGGACTGAACCACGGTGAGCAGTTCTTC	CASSSGLNHGEQFF
TRBV5-6	.	TRBJ2-2	.	TGTGCCAGCAGCTTTTTTGGACATGCGAACACCGGGGAGCTGTTTTTT	CASSFFGHANTGELFF
TRBV7-2	.	TRBJ1-2	few	TGTGCCAGCAGCTTAGGAGCAGGGGTCAGTGGCTACACCTTC	CASSLGAGVSGYTF
TRBV7-6	.	TRBJ1-1	.	TGTGCCAGCAGCTCCAGAGGGAACACTGAAGCTTTCTTT	CASSSRGNTEAFF
TRBV7-2	.	TRBJ1-3	few	TGTGCCAGCAGCTTAGCACGACTGGAGAGTGGAAACACCATATATTTT	CASSLARLESGNTIYF
TRBV10-3	.	TRBJ2-3	.	TGTGCCATCAGTGAGTCGAAGCGAGAGGTCACAGATACGCAGTATTTT	CAISESKREVTDTQYF
TRBV9	.	TRBJ1-4	.	TGTGCCAGCAGCGACACCACCGGGCGGGGTGAAAAACTGTTTTTT	CASSDTTGRGEKLFF
TRBV9	TRBD1	TRBJ1-4	few	TGTGCCAGCAGCGGGGTACAGGGGGCCTCTGAAAAACTGTTTTTT	CASSGVQGASEKLFF
TRBV5-1	TRBD1	TRBJ2-7	.	TGCGCCAGCAGCTTGTCGGGACAGGGTTACGAGCAGTACTTC	CASSLSGQGYEQYF
TRBV7-3	TRBD1	TRBJ1-6	.	TGTGCCAGCAGCCGGGACAGAAATTCACCCCTCCACTTT	CASSRDRNSPLHF
TRBV29-1	.	TRBJ1-4	.	TGCAGCGTTGGGGAGCCGGGAAATGAAAAACTGTTTTTT	CSVGEPGNEKLFF
TRBV14	.	TRBJ2-7	few	TGTGCCAGCAGCCAACGGGGCAGGGGTCCCTACGAGCAGTACTTC	CASSQRGRGPYEQYF
TRBV6-1	.	TRBJ1-1	.	TGTGCCAGCAGGGAGCGGACGAGTGGGACTGAAGCTTTCTTT	CASRERTSGTEAFF